This TCR beta chain originates from a study of T cell responses to AZD1222 COVID-19 vaccine. The repertoire was sequenced with immunoSEQ multiplex PCR; TCRdb's copy has only in-frame clones and lacks some. Of some 100,000 clones detected, 85% to 90% appear once; the ten largest clones hold roughly a sixth. With V trimmed by 1 base and J by 6 bases, 9 bases remained unmatched. In germline, CDR1 is MNHNS, CDR2 SASEGT. CDR3 length: 17 residues. The receptor's source is an adult in good health. This sample comprised peripheral blood, obtained on day 0 of AZD1222 vaccination. The chain couples TRBV6-1 to TRBJ1-4; 9 bases fit TRBD1. The DNA for the CDR3 is TGTGCCAGCAGTGAAGAGGTTGTTGGACAGGGGTATGAAAAACTGTTTTTT. Residues: CASSEEVVGQGYEKLFF.